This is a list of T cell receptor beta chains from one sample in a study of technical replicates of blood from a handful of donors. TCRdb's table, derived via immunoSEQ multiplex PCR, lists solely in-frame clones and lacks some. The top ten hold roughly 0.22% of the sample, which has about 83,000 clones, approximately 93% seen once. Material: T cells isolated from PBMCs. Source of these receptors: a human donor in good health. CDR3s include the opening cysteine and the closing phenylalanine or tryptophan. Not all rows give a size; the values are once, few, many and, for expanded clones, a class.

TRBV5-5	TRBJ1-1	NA	CASSFGGTEAFF
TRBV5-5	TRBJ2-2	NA	CASSSARGLNTGELFF
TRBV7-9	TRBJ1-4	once	CASRDSLNEKLFF
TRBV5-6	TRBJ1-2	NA	CASSLGSGTGGYGYTF
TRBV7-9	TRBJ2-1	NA	CASSVSGLRYNEQFF
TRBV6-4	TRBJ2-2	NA	CASSAGNTGELFF
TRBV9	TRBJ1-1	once	CASSGQGGSNTEAFF
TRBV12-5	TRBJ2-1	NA	CASGLVSGSNNEQFF
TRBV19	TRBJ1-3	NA	CASSPHSGNTIYF
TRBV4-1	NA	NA	CASSQDDRDSYEQYF
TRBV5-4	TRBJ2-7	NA	CASTTSAGSYSYEQYF
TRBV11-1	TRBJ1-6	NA	CASSFLGPGGPLHF
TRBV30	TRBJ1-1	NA	CALNRGGANTEAFF
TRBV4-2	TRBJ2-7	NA	CASSQDSTGGPYEQYF
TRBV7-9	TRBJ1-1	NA	CARGEVTEAFF
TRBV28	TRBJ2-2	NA	CASSFWRFTGELFF
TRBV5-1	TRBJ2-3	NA	CASSLTGGHTDTQYF
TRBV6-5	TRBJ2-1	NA	CASSGGLAGINEQFF
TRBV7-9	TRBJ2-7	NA	CASSTQRQAKTYEQYF
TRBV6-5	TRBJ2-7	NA	CASRGRVYEQYF
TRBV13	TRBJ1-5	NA	CASSEQGYQPQHF
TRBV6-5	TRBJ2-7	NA	CASSLAGAYEQYF
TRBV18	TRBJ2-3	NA	CASSPPTGTDTQYF
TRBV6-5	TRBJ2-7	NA	CASRREGTYEQYF
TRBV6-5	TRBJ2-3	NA	CASSYSRLLGNTQYF
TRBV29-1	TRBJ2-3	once	CSVEDLPGDTQYF
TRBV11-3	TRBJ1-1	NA	CASSSQDTDEAFF
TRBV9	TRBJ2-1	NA	CASRRTSGDNEQFF
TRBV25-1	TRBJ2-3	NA	CASSARDFDTQYF
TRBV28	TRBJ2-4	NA	CASSMTSGFANIQYF
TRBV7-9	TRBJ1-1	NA	CASSLVGRGANTEAFF
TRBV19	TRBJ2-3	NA	CASNQRSTDTQYF
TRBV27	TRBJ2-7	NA	CASSLTGTSGSHYEQYF
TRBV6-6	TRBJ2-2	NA	CASSYGGRASGELFF
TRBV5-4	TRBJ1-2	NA	CASSSGQGRNYGYTF
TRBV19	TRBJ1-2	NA	CASSIEKGTANYGYTF
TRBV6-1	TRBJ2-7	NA	CASSEDSGTYEQYF
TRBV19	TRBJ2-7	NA	CASSLRQGVFYEQYF
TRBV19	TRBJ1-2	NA	CASSIRDREKGYTF
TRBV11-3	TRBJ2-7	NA	CASSLGGASSYEQYF
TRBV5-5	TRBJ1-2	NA	CASSSGGRGYGYTF